Each of the 16 T cell receptor beta chains below was sequenced from the same sample in a study of blood T cell repertoires in COVID-19. Method: immunoSEQ multiplex PCR; TCRdb's copy keeps in-frame clones and lacks some. The sample shows 150,000 or so clones, around 89% of them seen only once. The specimen sequenced was peripheral blood. All receptors come from a man in his fifties or sixties with active or convalescent COVID-19.

The chain's CDR3 is CASRARQGAANYGYTF. As DNA, the CDR3 is TGTGCCAGCAGAGCTAGACAGGGGGCGGCTAACTATGGCTACACCTTC. The chain couples TRBV28 to TRBJ1-2; 10 nucleotides match TRBD1. V was clipped by 6 bases and J by 0 bases; unmatched bases: 7. The germline V gene has CDR1 MDHEN and CDR2 SYDVKM. The CDR3 is 16 amino acids.

The gene calls are TRBV12-3 or TRBV12-4 and TRBJ2-7, with a possible D match to TRBD1 (5 bases). The CDR3 is 13 residues long. The V gene lost 5 bases and the J gene lost 3 bases, with 11 bases spanning the gap. The CDR3 DNA follows: TGTGCCAGCAGTACAGGTGTCGACTACGAGCAGTACTTC. Translation: CASSTGVDYEQYF.

The J gene is TRBJ1-1, the V gene TRBV2, with unresolved D. Trimming took 3 bases from V and 4 from J, leaving 9 bases between them. Germline V CDR1 and CDR2: SNHLY, FYNNEI. The length of the CDR3 is 13 residues. The CDR3 nucleotides are TGTGCCAGCAGTGACGATAGTTTCACTGAAGCTTTCTTT. This translates into CASSDDSFTEAFF. Using reference TRBV2 and TRBJ1-1 for the parts outside the CDR3, the full variable domain is EPEVTQTPSHQVTQMGQEVILRCVPISNHLYFYWYRQILGQKVEFLVSFYNNEISEKSEIFDDQFSVERPDGSNFTLKIRSTKLEDSAMYFCASSDDSFTEAFFGQGTRLTVV.

The gene calls are TRBV3-1 (or the pseudogene TRBV3-2) and TRBJ2-5; D perhaps matches TRBD2 (5 bases). Trimming removed 1 base at V and 3 bases at J, with 15 bases between. CDR1 LGHDT and CDR2 YNNKEL come from the germline V gene (reference sequence). The CDR3 is 16 amino acids. In DNA, the CDR3 is TGTGCCAGCAGCCAAGTTGGCGAGGGCCAAAAAGAGACCCAGTACTTC. Its protein is CASSQVGEGQKETQYF.

J is TRBJ1-5 and V is TRBV28; 8 bases align to TRBD1. There are 17 residues in the CDR3. V lost 2 bases to trimming and J lost 6 bases; unmatched junction nucleotides: 12. Germline CDR1 and CDR2: MDHEN and SYDVKM. CDR3 region: CASSLGTGTSRSQPQHF. The CDR3 DNA reads TGTGCCAGCAGTTTAGGGACAGGTACCTCTCGCAGTCAGCCCCAGCATTTT.

The chain links TRBV28 to TRBJ1-6, with D possibly being TRBD1 (5 bases). Trimming took 8 bases from V and 10 from J, leaving 21 bases between them. Per germline, CDR1 MDHEN and CDR2 SYDVKM. This CDR3 spans 15 amino acids. The CDR3 spells CASRKQRGAWSPLHF. The DNA for the CDR3 is TGTGCCAGCCGTAAGCAGCGGGGCGCTTGGTCACCCCTCCACTTT.

The gene calls are TRBV5-5 and TRBJ1-3; D is perhaps TRBD1 (6 bases). Looked up from germline, CDR1 is SGHKS and CDR2 is YYEKEE (reference sequence). V shed 2 bases and J shed 2 bases, with 14 bases lying between them. The CDR3 consists of 16 residues. The CDR3 spells CASSFLGGAAGNTIYF. In DNA form, the CDR3 reads TGTGCCAGCAGCTTCCTTGGGGGGGCGGCTGGAAACACCATATATTTT. The full variable domain, completed using reference TRBV5-5 and TRBJ1-3, is DAGVTQSPTHLIKTRGQQVTLRCSPISGHKSVSWYQQVLGQGPQFIFQYYEKEERGRGNFPDRFSARQFPNYSSELNVNALLLGDSALYLCASSFLGGAAGNTIYFGEGSWLTVV.

The V gene is TRBV7-3, the J gene TRBJ2-6, with D perhaps matching TRBD1 (6 bases). Trimming took 5 bases from V and 1 from J, leaving 12 bases between them. Germline CDR1 and CDR2: SGHTA and FQGTGA. This CDR3 is 16 amino acids long. CDR3: CASSAIGGSGANVLTF. CDR3 nucleotide sequence: TGTGCCAGCAGCGCTATAGGGGGTTCTGGGGCCAACGTCCTGACTTTC.

The V gene is TRBV18, the J gene TRBJ2-4; 11 nucleotides match TRBD1. The germline V gene encodes CDR1 KGHSH and CDR2 LQKENI. Germline trimming cut 5 bases from V and 1 base from J; bases unmatched to any gene: 13. There are 19 residues in the CDR3. CDR3 in DNA: TGTGCCAGCTCATTACCCGGGACAGGGGGTGTCATTGCCAAAAACATTCAGTACTTC. Amino acid sequence: CASSLPGTGGVIAKNIQYF.

The rearrangement links TRBV19 to TRBJ2-3; D is possibly TRBD2 (6 bases). V lost 5 bases to trimming and J lost 0 bases, with 12 bases between them. The CDR3 loop spans 15 amino acids. CDR1 is LNHDA and CDR2 is SQIVND in the germline V gene (reference sequence). CDR3 sequence (DNA): TGTGCCAGTAGTTCCGCGCTAGCGAGCACAGATACGCAGTATTTT. Its translation: CASSSALASTDTQYF.

V and J are TRBV20-1 and TRBJ2-5, with D hard to call. Germline V lookup: CDR1 DFQATT, CDR2 SNEGSKA (reference sequence). V lost 1 base and J lost 4, with 4 bases in between. The CDR3 length is 11 residues. CDR3 amino acids: CSARGRETQYF. The CDR3 coding sequence is TGCAGTGCTAGAGGTCGAGAGACCCAGTACTTC.

The chain recombines TRBV19 with TRBJ1-5; D is ambiguous. V was shortened by 4 bases and J by 4 bases, with 17 bases between the two germline ends. The CDR3 has 16 residues. Germline CDR1 and CDR2: LNHDA and SQIVND (reference sequence). DNA for the CDR3: TGTGCCAGTAGTAGTGAGAGGGCGAGAGGGAATCAGCCCCAGCATTTT. Translated: CASSSERARGNQPQHF. Full variable domain (missing parts from reference TRBV19 and TRBJ1-5): DGGITQSPKYLFRKEGQNVTLSCEQNLNHDAMYWYRQDPGQGLRLIYYSQIVNDFQKGDIAEGYSVSREKKESFPLTVTSAQKNPTAFYLCASSSERARGNQPQHFGDGTRLSIL.

The chain combines TRBV7-8 with TRBJ1-2; 7 nucleotides line up with TRBD1. Germline assignment: CDR1 SGHVS and CDR2 FQNEAQ. This CDR3 spans 15 amino acids. Losses at the gene ends were 5 bases for V and 0 bases for J; bases not matched to a gene: 6. The CDR3 is CASSLGTVTNYGYTF. The CDR3 DNA is TGTGCCAGCAGCCTCGGGACAGTTACTAACTATGGCTACACCTTC.

The chain combines TRBV10-3 with TRBJ2-3; TRBD2 matches at 14 bases. Looked up from germline, CDR1 is ENHRY and CDR2 is SYGVKD. Losses at the gene ends were 8 bases for V and 3 bases for J; bases not matched to a gene: 1. The CDR3 totals 14 residues. CDR3 protein: CAIGTSGRTDTQYF. CDR3 DNA sequence: TGTGCCATCGGGACTAGCGGGAGAACAGATACGCAGTATTTT.

The chain carries TRBV28 and TRBJ1-4; D call uncertain. The CDR3 has 15 amino acids. The V gene lost 8 bases and the J gene lost 4 bases, with 17 bases spanning the gap. Germline lookup yields CDR1 MDHEN and CDR2 SYDVKM. The CDR3 DNA follows: TGTGCCAGCTTCCCCCGGGAGGGAAATAATGAAAAACTGTTTTTT. This gives the protein CASFPREGNNEKLFF.

The V call is TRBV7-2, the J call TRBJ1-3, with D unresolved. The CDR3 covers 14 residues. Deletions cut 2 bases from V and 2 bases from J, with 7 bases between. Germline V gene lookup returns CDR1 SGHTA and CDR2 FQGNSA. The CDR3 here is CASSLSGAGNTIYF. Written as DNA, the CDR3 is TGTGCCAGCAGCTTATCGGGTGCTGGAAACACCATATATTTT.